Each of the 3 T cell receptor beta chains below was sequenced from the same sample in a study of human T cells and chemical hapten exposure. MiXCR, run by TCRdb on the RACE reads, gives a single entry per CDR3 protein. The sample has around 300,000 distinct CDR3 sequences, around 7% seen once. Time point noted: patch test 1, 2 weeks after DPC sensitization. Treatment defined: therapeutic diphenylcyclopropenone sensitization with weekly scalp DPC. The sequencing used whole blood, collected in connection with sensitization to the hapten diphenylcyclopropenone (DPC). Every receptor here comes from a woman under 30 with alopecia areata. Some clones in this sample may be carry-over from other donors' samples.

This clonotype was seen a handful of times. The chain combines TRBV20-1 with TRBJ2-2, with D perhaps matching TRBD2 (6 bases). Germline V lookup: CDR1 DFQATT, CDR2 SNEGSKA (reference sequence). This CDR3 comprises 16 residues. Trimming removed 0 bases at V and 6 bases at J, with 17 bases between. The chain's CDR3 is CSARDPQTSLAGELFF. For the CDR3, the DNA is TGCAGTGCTAGAGACCCCCAAACTAGCTTGGCCGGGGAGCTGTTTTTT.

CDR3 sequence reads: CASTSGGSTDTQYF. CDR3 coding DNA: TGTGCCAGCACAAGCGGGGGAAGCACAGATACGCAGTATTTT. The chain links TRBV7-3 to TRBJ2-3, with 8 positions matching TRBD2. Germline V gene sequence: CDR1 SGHTA, CDR2 FQGTGA. Trimming cost V 7 bases and J 0 bases; bases outside gene matches: 3. The CDR3 sequence is 14 residues long.

This clonotype was observed a few times. This chain connects TRBV2 to TRBJ2-4, with D perhaps assigned TRBD1 or TRBD2 (5 bases each). This CDR3 spans 15 amino acids. Trimming removed 3 bases from V and 0 bases from J, with 9 bases in between. Germline V CDR1 and CDR2: SNHLY, FYNNEI. The CDR3 region is CASSDEGPAKNIQYF. In DNA, the CDR3 is TGTGCCAGCAGTGATGAGGGACCAGCCAAAAACATTCAGTACTTC.